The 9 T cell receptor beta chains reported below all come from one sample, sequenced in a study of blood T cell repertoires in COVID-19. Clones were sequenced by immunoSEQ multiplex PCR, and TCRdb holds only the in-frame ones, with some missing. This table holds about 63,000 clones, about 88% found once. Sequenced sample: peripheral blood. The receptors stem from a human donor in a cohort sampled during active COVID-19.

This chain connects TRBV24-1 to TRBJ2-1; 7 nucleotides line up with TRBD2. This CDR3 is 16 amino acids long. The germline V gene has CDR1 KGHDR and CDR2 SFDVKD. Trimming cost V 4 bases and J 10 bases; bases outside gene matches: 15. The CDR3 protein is CATSDQVGGSSREQFF. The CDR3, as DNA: TGTGCCACCAGTGACCAGGTGGGCGGGAGCAGCCGCGAGCAGTTCTTC.

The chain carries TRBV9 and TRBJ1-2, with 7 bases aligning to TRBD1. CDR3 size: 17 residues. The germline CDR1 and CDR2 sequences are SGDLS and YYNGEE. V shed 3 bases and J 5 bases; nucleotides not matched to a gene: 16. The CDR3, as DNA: TGTGCCAGCAGCGCGTTCCGGACAGGTCCGGCCAGTTATGGCTACACCTTC. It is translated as CASSAFRTGPASYGYTF.

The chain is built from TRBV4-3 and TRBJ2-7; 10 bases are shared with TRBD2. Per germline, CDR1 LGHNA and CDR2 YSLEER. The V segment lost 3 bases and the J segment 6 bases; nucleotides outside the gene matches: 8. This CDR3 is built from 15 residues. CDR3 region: CASSQDLAGVGEQYF. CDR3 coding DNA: TGCGCCAGCAGCCAGGATCTAGCGGGAGTAGGCGAGCAGTACTTC.

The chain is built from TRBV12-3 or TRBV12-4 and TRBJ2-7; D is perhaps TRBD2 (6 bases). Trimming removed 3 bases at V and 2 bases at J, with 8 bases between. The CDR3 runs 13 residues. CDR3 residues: CASSFPGAYEQYF. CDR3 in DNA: TGTGCCAGCAGTTTCCCGGGGGCCTACGAGCAGTACTTC.

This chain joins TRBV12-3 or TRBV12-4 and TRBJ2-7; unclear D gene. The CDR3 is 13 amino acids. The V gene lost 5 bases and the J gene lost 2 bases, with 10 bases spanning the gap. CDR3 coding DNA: TGTGCCAGCAGTACTTTCCCCACCTACGAGCAGTACTTC. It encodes CASSTFPTYEQYF.

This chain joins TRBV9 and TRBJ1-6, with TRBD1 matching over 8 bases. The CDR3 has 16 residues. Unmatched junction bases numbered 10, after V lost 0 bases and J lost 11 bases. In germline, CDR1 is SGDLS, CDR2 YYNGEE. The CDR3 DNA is TGTGCCAGCAGCGTAGTTCCCCGGACAGGGCCGGCACCCCTCCACTTT. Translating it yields CASSVVPRTGPAPLHF.

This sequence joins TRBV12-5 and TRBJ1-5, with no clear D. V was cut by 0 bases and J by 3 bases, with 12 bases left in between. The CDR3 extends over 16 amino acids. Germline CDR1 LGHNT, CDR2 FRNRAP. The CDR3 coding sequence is TGTGCTAGTGGTTTGGTCCGCCCTAAGAACAATCAGCCCCAGCATTTT. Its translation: CASGLVRPKNNQPQHF.

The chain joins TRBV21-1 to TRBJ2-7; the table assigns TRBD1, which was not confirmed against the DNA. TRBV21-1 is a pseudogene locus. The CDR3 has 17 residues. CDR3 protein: CASSNHRDGEVRYEQYF. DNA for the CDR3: TGTGCCAGCAGCAACCACAGGGATGGCGAAGTCCGTTACGAGCAGTACTTC.

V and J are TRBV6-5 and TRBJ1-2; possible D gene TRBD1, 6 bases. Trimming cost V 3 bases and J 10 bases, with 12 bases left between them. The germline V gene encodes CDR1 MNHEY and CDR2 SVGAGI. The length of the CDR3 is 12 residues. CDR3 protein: CASSYGGNSYTF. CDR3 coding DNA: TGTGCCAGCAGTTATGGGGGCAATTCCTACACCTTC.